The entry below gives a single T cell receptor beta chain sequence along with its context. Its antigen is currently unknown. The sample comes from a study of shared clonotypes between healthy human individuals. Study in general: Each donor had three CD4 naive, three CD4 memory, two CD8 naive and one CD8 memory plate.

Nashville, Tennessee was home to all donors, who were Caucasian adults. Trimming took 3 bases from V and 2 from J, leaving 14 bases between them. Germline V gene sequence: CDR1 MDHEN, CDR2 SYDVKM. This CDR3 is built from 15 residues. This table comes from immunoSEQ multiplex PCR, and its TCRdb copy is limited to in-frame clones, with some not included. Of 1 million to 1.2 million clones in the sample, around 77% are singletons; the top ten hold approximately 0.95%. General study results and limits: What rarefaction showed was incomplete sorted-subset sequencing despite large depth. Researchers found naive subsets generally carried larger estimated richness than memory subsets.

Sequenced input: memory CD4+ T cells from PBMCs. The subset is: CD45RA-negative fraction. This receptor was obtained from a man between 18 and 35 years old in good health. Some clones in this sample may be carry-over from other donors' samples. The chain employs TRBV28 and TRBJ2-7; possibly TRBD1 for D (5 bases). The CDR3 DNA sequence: TGTGCCAGCAGTTTTTGGGGCAGGACAACCTACGAGCAGTACTTC. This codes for CASSFWGRTTYEQYF.